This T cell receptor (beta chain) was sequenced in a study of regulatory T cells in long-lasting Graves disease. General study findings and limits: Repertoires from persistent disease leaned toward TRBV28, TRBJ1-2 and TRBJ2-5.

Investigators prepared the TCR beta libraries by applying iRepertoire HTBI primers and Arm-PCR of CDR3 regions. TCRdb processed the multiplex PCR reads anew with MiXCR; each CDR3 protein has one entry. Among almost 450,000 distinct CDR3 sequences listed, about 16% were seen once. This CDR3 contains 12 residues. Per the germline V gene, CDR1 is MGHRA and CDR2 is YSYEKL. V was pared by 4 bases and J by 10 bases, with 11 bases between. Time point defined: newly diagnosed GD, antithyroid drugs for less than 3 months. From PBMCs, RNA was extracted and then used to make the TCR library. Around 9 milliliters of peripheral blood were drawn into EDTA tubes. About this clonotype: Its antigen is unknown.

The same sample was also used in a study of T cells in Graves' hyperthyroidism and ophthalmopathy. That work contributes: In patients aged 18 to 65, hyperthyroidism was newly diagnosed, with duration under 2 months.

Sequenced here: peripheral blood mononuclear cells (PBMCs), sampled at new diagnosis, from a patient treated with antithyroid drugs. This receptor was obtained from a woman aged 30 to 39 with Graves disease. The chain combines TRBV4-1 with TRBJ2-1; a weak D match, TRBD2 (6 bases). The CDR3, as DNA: TGCGCCAGCAGCCGGCTAGCGAGCGAGCAGTTCTTC. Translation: CASSRLASEQFF.